Shown below are 7 T cell receptor beta chains from a single sample sequenced in a study of T cells in Graves' hyperthyroidism and ophthalmopathy. It was RNA transcripts that yielded the amplified TCR beta CDR3 regions. The HTBI primer set was used in a first-round RT-PCR of the TCR CDR3. From the multiplex PCR reads, TCRdb called clonotypes with MiXCR, one entry per CDR3 protein. The sample lists more than 450,000 distinct CDR3 sequences, just under 20% occurring once. The sample consisted of blood. Source of these receptors: a man aged 40-55 years with Graves' ophthalmopathy.

This clonotype occurred many times. The chain carries TRBV6-2 or TRBV6-3 and TRBJ2-3, with D perhaps matching TRBD2 (6 bases). Germline CDR1 and CDR2: MNHEY and SVGEGT. CDR3 length: 13 residues. The V and J ends lost 7 bases and 6 bases respectively, with 14 bases between them. CDR3 amino acids: CASTRGFPDTQYF. CDR3 nucleotides: TGTGCCAGCACTCGGGGGTTCCCGGATACGCAGTATTTT.

The chain is built from TRBV30 and TRBJ2-5, with 7 bases matching TRBD1. V lost 2 bases, J lost 1 base, and 7 bases stayed unmatched. This CDR3 region has 15 residues. Looked up from germline, CDR1 is GTSNPN and CDR2 is SVGIG (reference sequence). In nucleotides, the CDR3 is TGTGCCTGGAGTCCTGGCAGGGGGACCCAAGAGACCCAGTACTTC. Its protein product is CAWSPGRGTQETQYF.

This clonotype was found a few times. The CDR3 DNA is TGCAGTGCTAGACCACCCCTGGGGGACGTAGCTAACTATGGCTACACCTTC. This gives the protein CSARPPLGDVANYGYTF. The V and J genes are TRBV20-1 and TRBJ1-2; a possible D gene is TRBD1 (5 bases). Per the germline V gene, CDR1 is DFQATT and CDR2 is SNEGSKA (reference sequence). CDR3 size: 17 residues. Trimming stripped 2 bases from V and 0 bases from J, with 19 bases between.

The chain carries TRBV20-1 and TRBJ2-5; D remains ambiguous. CDR1 is DFQATT, CDR2 SNEGSKA, per germline (reference sequence). The CDR3 is 16 residues long. Deletions cut 0 bases from V and 2 bases from J, with 16 bases between. The CDR3 loop is CSARERSGLLQETQYF. CDR3 DNA sequence: TGCAGTGCTAGAGAGAGGTCGGGCTTGTTACAAGAGACCCAGTACTTC.

This rearrangement joins TRBV7-9 to TRBJ2-1; the D is unclear. V was shortened by 1 base and J by 3 bases, with 4 bases between the two germline ends. CDR1 SEHNR and CDR2 FQNEAQ come from the germline V gene (reference sequence). The CDR3 extends over 13 amino acids. As DNA, the CDR3 is TGTGCCAGCAGCTTAGTTTTCTACAATGAGCAGTTCTTC. Protein sequence: CASSLVFYNEQFF.

This clonotype was recorded at least ten times. The chain combines TRBV5-1 with TRBJ1-1; a possible D gene is TRBD1 (6 bases). V lost 4 bases to trimming and J lost 1 base, with 14 bases between them. The CDR3 covers 15 residues. Germline CDR1 and CDR2: SGHRS and YFSETQ. CDR3 nucleotide sequence: TGCGCCAGCAGCGCGACCGGGGGGCCGAACACTGAAGCTTTCTTT. Translation gives CASSATGGPNTEAFF.

Many counts were recorded for this clonotype. The rearrangement joins TRBV20-1 to TRBJ1-1, with D maybe TRBD1 (5 bases). V shed 6 bases and J shed 11 bases, with 16 bases lying between them. Germline V gene sequence: CDR1 DFQATT, CDR2 SNEGSKA (reference sequence). The CDR3 covers 11 residues. The DNA of the CDR3 is TGCAGTGCCGCGTCGGGCAACAGGGCTTTCTTT. This codes for CSAASGNRAFF.